The 28 T cell receptor beta chains given below trace back to one sample, sequenced in a study of cytomegalovirus exposure and HLA in healthy donors. Amplification used 60 Vbeta primers and 13 Jbeta primers. Generated by immunoSEQ multiplex PCR, the TCRdb table keeps only in-frame clones and is missing some. The profile shows about 130,000 clones, roughly 70% of them singletons. The sequencing input was PBMCs. These receptor sequences come from a woman in her thirties or forties in good health and CMV-seropositive.

The V gene is TRBV12-5, the J gene TRBJ2-5; 9 nucleotides match TRBD1. The V and J ends lost 6 bases and 2 bases, in that order; junction bases with no gene match: 7. From germline, CDR1 is LGHNT and CDR2 FRNRAP. This CDR3 comprises 15 residues. The CDR3 region is CASGQGQGDQETQYF. The CDR3 coding sequence is TGTGCTAGTGGCCAGGGACAGGGAGATCAAGAGACCCAGTACTTC.

The rearrangement uses TRBV5-1 and TRBJ1-1; TRBD1 is a possible D gene (6 bases). The CDR3 length is 14 residues. Trimming took 4 bases from V and 1 from J, leaving 11 bases between them. CDR1 and CDR2 from the germline V gene are SGHRS and YFSETQ. CDR3 bases: TGCGCCAGCAGCCCACAGACAGGGAACACTGAAGCTTTCTTT. The encoded protein is CASSPQTGNTEAFF. Full variable domain (rest looked up from reference TRBV5-1 and TRBJ1-1): KAGVTQTPRYLIKTRGQQVTLSCSPISGHRSVSWYQQTPGQGLQFLFEYFSETQRNKGNFPGRFSGRQFSNSRSEMNVSTLELGDSALYLCASSPQTGNTEAFFGQGTRLTVV.

This rearrangement joins TRBV18 to TRBJ2-5; D perhaps matches TRBD2 (6 bases). The CDR3 loop spans 13 amino acids. Germline values: CDR1 KGHSH, CDR2 LQKENI. Trimming removed 6 bases at V and 0 bases at J, with 8 bases between. DNA for the CDR3: TGTGCCAGCTCGACTAGAAACCAAGAGACCCAGTACTTC. The encoded protein is CASSTRNQETQYF. Full variable domain (outside the CDR3, taken from reference TRBV18 and TRBJ2-5): NAGVMQNPRHLVRRRGQEARLRCSPMKGHSHVYWYRQLPEEGLKFMVYLQKENIIDESGMPKERFSAEFPKEGPSILRIQQVVRGDSAAYFCASSTRNQETQYFGPGTRLLVL.

This clone was observed a handful of times. The chain recombines TRBV18 with TRBJ1-1; no firm D call. Germline V gene data show CDR1 as KGHSH and CDR2 as LQKENI. V lost 3 bases and J 5 bases, leaving 13 bases between the germline ends. This CDR3 has 14 amino acids. The CDR3 sequence is CASSPSVEGTEAFF. In nucleotides, the CDR3 is TGTGCCAGCTCACCCAGCGTTGAGGGAACTGAAGCTTTCTTT.

The V and J genes are TRBV5-6 and TRBJ1-6; D is uncertain. The CDR3 runs 19 residues. Germline assignment: CDR1 SGHDT and CDR2 YYEEEE. The V gene lost 0 bases and the J gene lost 0 bases, with 16 bases spanning the gap. CDR3 bases: TGTGCCAGCAGCTTGGGGGTCGAGGCCCTAAGCTCCTATAATTCACCCCTCCACTTT. Its translation: CASSLGVEALSSYNSPLHF.

Worth noting for this clone: One end of the junction varies from germline; a read error may be responsible. The rearrangement joins TRBV6-5 to TRBJ1-3; no clear D gene. The CDR3 runs 14 residues. Germline CDR1 reads MNHEY; CDR2 reads SVGAGI. The CDR3 sequence is CASSLTFSGNAIYF. The CDR3 DNA sequence: TGTGCCAGCAGTTTGACATTCTCTGGAAACGCCATATATTTT.

The V gene is TRBV28, the J gene TRBJ1-3; D is perhaps TRBD1 (6 bases). CDR3 length: 15 residues. Looked up from germline, CDR1 is MDHEN and CDR2 is SYDVKM. The germline V and J ends were trimmed by 3 bases and 7 bases, with 16 bases remaining between them. The CDR3 DNA reads TGTGCCAGCAGTTTCCAACAGGGCCCCAGGAACACCATATATTTT. Protein: CASSFQQGPRNTIYF.

Remarks on this clone: The sample carries other DNA sequences with the same CDR3. The chain couples TRBV5-1 to TRBJ2-7; tentatively, D is TRBD1 (6 bases). CDR3 length equals 12 residues. CDR1 and CDR2 (germline): SGHRS, YFSETQ. The V and J ends lost 3 bases and 3 bases respectively, with 7 bases between them. CDR3 DNA sequence: TGCGCCAGCAGCTCACAGGGCTACGAGCAGTACTTC. It yields the protein CASSSQGYEQYF.

V gene TRBV7-6 combines with J gene TRBJ1-3, with no clear D. V shed 0 bases and J shed 1 base, with 10 bases lying between them. The CDR3 spans 16 residues. CDR1 is SGHVS and CDR2 is FNYEAQ in the germline V gene. CDR3 region: CASSLAPGMSGNTIYF. In DNA form, the CDR3 reads TGTGCCAGCAGCTTAGCGCCGGGTATGTCTGGAAACACCATATATTTT.

This chain links TRBV2 with TRBJ2-1; 10 bases line up with TRBD2. The germline gives CDR1 SNHLY, CDR2 FYNNEI. The CDR3 runs to 21 residues. The V and J ends lost 6 bases and 0 bases, in that order; junction bases with no gene match: 20. The CDR3 sequence is CASRPPNSGRNPTSSYNEQFF. CDR3 DNA: TGTGCCAGCAGGCCACCTAATAGCGGGAGGAACCCCACGAGCTCCTACAATGAGCAGTTCTTC.

The DNA for the CDR3 is TGTGCCAGCAGCCCACCCCCCCGACTAAAGACAGGTAGCAATCAGCCCCAGCATTTT. It codes for CASSPPPRLKTGSNQPQHF. V gene TRBV11-3 combines with J gene TRBJ1-5; tentatively, D is TRBD1 (6 bases). From germline, CDR1 is SGHNT and CDR2 YENEEA. The V and J ends lost 5 bases and 0 bases respectively, with 23 bases between them. This CDR3 is 19 amino acids long. Filled out from reference TRBV11-3 and TRBJ1-5, the complete variable domain reads EAGVVQSPRYKIIEKKQPVAFWCNPISGHNTLYWYLQNLGQGPELLIRYENEEAVDDSQLPKDRFSAERLKGVDSTLKIQPAELGDSAVYLCASSPPPRLKTGSNQPQHFGDGTRLSIL.

CDR3 sequence (DNA): TGTGCCAGCGAGGCCTCCAGGGGGAATAGTCAGCCCCAGCATTTT. Residues: CASEASRGNSQPQHF. The chain is built from TRBV21-1 and TRBJ1-5; no check of the table's D call, TRBD1, against the DNA was made. TRBV21-1 is deemed a pseudogene. This CDR3 comprises 15 residues.

This rearrangement joins TRBV6-5 to TRBJ1-4, with TRBD1 identical over 7 bases. V gave up 7 bases and J gave up 5 bases; unmatched junction bases: 7. Per germline, CDR1 MNHEY and CDR2 SVGAGI. The CDR3 covers 14 residues. This CDR3 is CASNLGRGNEKLFF. The CDR3 DNA reads as TGTGCCAGCAACCTGGGCAGGGGGAATGAAAAACTGTTTTTT.

V and J are TRBV28 and TRBJ1-2, with D unclear. The germline V and J ends were trimmed by 6 bases and 8 bases, with 10 bases remaining between them. CDR1 MDHEN and CDR2 SYDVKM come from the germline V gene. This CDR3 contains 11 residues. CDR3 sequence: CASSQIQGYTF. The CDR3 nucleotides are TGTGCCAGCAGCCAGATACAGGGCTACACCTTC.

This clone was seen just once. CDR3 in DNA: TGCGCCAGCAGCCCAAGACAGGGGACGCCTAACTATGGCTACACCTTC. Residues: CASSPRQGTPNYGYTF. The chain has TRBV5-1 and TRBJ1-2; TRBD1 matches at 8 bases. CDR1 SGHRS and CDR2 YFSETQ come from the germline V gene. The V segment lost 4 bases and the J segment 0 bases; nucleotides outside the gene matches: 8. CDR3 length equals 16 residues.

The genes are TRBV4-2 and TRBJ2-2; TRBD2 matches 12 bases. With 3 bases clipped from V and 6 bases from J, the junction kept 8 bases outside the gene matches. The CDR3 is 17 residues long. Germline loops: CDR1 LGHNA, CDR2 YNFKEQ. As DNA, the CDR3 is TGTGCCAGCAGCCAGGATACGACTAGCGGGAGTCCCGGGGAGCTGTTTTTT. This translates into CASSQDTTSGSPGELFF.

The J gene is TRBJ1-1, the V gene TRBV28; a possible D gene is TRBD1 (5 bases). Trimming removed 2 bases from V and 2 bases from J, with 12 bases in between. This CDR3 region has 15 residues. Germline CDR1 MDHEN, CDR2 SYDVKM. In DNA form, the CDR3 reads TGTGCCAGCAGTTTAGAGTGGCAGGGAAACACTGAAGCTTTCTTT. Its protein is CASSLEWQGNTEAFF.

The chain couples TRBV21-1 to TRBJ2-3; the D call TRBD2 from the table was never checked on the DNA. TRBV21-1 is reported as a pseudogene. CDR3 length equals 12 residues. The CDR3 nucleotides read TGTGCCAGCAGCAAAGAAGGGGGGGAGCAGTATTTT. This encodes CASSKEGGEQYF.

J is TRBJ2-3 and V is TRBV6-4, with TRBD2 matching 10 bases. From germline, CDR1 is MRHNA and CDR2 SNTAGT. The ends lost 4 bases at V and 4 bases at J; junction bases unmatched: 8. This CDR3 comprises 16 residues. CDR3 sequence: CASSASSGGSSDTQYF. The DNA of the CDR3 is TGTGCCAGCAGTGCCTCTAGCGGGGGTTCGTCAGATACGCAGTATTTT.

The rearrangement uses TRBV15 and TRBJ2-1; TRBD2 matches 13 bases. CDR3 length: 18 residues. Trimming removed 1 base from V and 3 bases from J; junction bases left unmatched: 6. The germline gives CDR1 LNHNV, CDR2 YYDKDF (reference sequence). CDR3 region: CATSRGTSGSRFYNEQFF. The CDR3 coding sequence is TGTGCCACCAGCAGAGGGACTAGCGGGAGTCGCTTCTACAATGAGCAGTTCTTC. The full variable domain, rest sourced from reference TRBV15 and TRBJ2-1, is DAMVIQNPRYQVTQFGKPVTLSCSQTLNHNVMYWYQQKSSQAPKLLFHYYDKDFNNEADTPDNFQSRRPNTSFCFLDIRSPGLGDTAMYLCATSRGTSGSRFYNEQFFGPGTRLTVL.

The chain is built from TRBV28 and TRBJ1-6; TRBD1 agrees at 7 bases. The CDR3 is 14 amino acids. V shed 4 bases, J shed 10 bases, and the junction held 7 bases outside the gene matches. Germline CDR1 MDHEN, CDR2 SYDVKM. The CDR3 loop is CASSSTGLMSPLHF. For the CDR3, the DNA is TGTGCCAGCAGTTCGACAGGGTTAATGTCACCCCTCCACTTT. Full variable domain (rest looked up from reference TRBV28 and TRBJ1-6): DVKVTQSSRYLVKRTGEKVFLECVQDMDHENMFWYRQDPGLGLRLIYFSYDVKMKEKGDIPEGYSVSREKKERFSLILESASTNQTSMYLCASSSTGLMSPLHFGNGTRLTVT.

This clone was recorded only once. V is TRBV5-4 and J is TRBJ1-1, with 10 bases aligning to TRBD1. The CDR3 is 14 amino acids. Germline values: CDR1 SGHNT, CDR2 YYREEE (reference sequence). The V and J ends lost 5 bases and 1 base, in that order; junction bases with no gene match: 2. CDR3 bases: TGTGCCAGCAGGGACAGGGGGAGGAACACTGAAGCTTTCTTT. Encoded protein: CASRDRGRNTEAFF.

The chain links TRBV2 to TRBJ2-7; perhaps TRBD2 as D (5 bases). Trimming shortened V by 7 bases and J by 6 bases, and 10 bases separated the two germline ends. Germline V gene lookup returns CDR1 SNHLY and CDR2 FYNNEI. The CDR3 has 11 amino acids. CDR3 loop: CASKRDLEQYF. CDR3 DNA sequence: TGTGCCAGCAAGAGGGATCTCGAGCAGTACTTC.

The rearrangement joins TRBV7-6 to TRBJ1-1, with TRBD1 identical over 12 bases. CDR3 length: 20 residues. CDR1 and CDR2 from the germline V gene are SGHVS and FNYEAQ. Trimming at V came to 4 bases and at J to 2 bases, leaving 17 bases not matched to a gene. CDR3 bases: TGTGCCAGCAGCTCCGGGGGGCCTTTGGGGACAGGGGGCGTTAACACTGAAGCTTTCTTT. It encodes CASSSGGPLGTGGVNTEAFF. The whole variable domain, remainder taken from reference TRBV7-6 and TRBJ1-1, is GAGVSQSPRYKVTKRGQDVALRCDPISGHVSLYWYRQALGQGPEFLTYFNYEAQQDKSGLPNDRFSAERPEGSISTLTIQRTEQRDSAMYRCASSSGGPLGTGGVNTEAFFGQGTRLTVV.

The chain combines TRBV5-1 with TRBJ2-7; 8 positions match TRBD1. The V gene's germline CDR1 is SGHRS and CDR2 YFSETQ. The CDR3 is made up of 13 amino acids. V dropped 5 bases and J dropped 2; count of bases not matched to a gene: 3. The CDR3 bases are TGCGCCAGCAGGACAGGGGTAACCTACGAGCAGTACTTC. As protein: CASRTGVTYEQYF.

This rearrangement joins TRBV29-1 to TRBJ1-2; maybe TRBD1 (6 bases). The CDR3 covers 14 residues. The germline CDR1 and CDR2 sequences are SQVTM and ANQGSEA. V was cut by 7 bases and J by 7 bases, with 22 bases left in between. Written as DNA, the CDR3 is TGCAGCGCTTACCTACAGGGTACCTTTCTTGGCTACACCTTC. Protein product: CSAYLQGTFLGYTF.

The table lists this clone with a count of one. V usage is TRBV2 and J usage is TRBJ2-1; TRBD2 aligns across 11 bases. CDR1 is SNHLY, CDR2 FYNNEI, per germline. This CDR3 region has 14 residues. Trimming took 5 bases from V and 9 from J; bases not matched to a gene: 6. The CDR3 nucleotides read TGTGCCAGCAGTCCTAGCGGGAGGTTTGGTGAGCAGTTCTTC. Its translation: CASSPSGRFGEQFF.

A few counts support this clone. The V and J genes are TRBV19 and TRBJ1-4, with no clear D. Germline V gene sequence: CDR1 LNHDA, CDR2 SQIVND (reference sequence). The V and J ends lost 0 bases and 6 bases respectively, with 11 bases between them. The CDR3 covers 15 residues. CDR3 residues: CASSIEGGPYEKLFF. The CDR3 DNA reads as TGTGCCAGTAGTATAGAAGGCGGCCCATATGAAAAACTGTTTTTT.